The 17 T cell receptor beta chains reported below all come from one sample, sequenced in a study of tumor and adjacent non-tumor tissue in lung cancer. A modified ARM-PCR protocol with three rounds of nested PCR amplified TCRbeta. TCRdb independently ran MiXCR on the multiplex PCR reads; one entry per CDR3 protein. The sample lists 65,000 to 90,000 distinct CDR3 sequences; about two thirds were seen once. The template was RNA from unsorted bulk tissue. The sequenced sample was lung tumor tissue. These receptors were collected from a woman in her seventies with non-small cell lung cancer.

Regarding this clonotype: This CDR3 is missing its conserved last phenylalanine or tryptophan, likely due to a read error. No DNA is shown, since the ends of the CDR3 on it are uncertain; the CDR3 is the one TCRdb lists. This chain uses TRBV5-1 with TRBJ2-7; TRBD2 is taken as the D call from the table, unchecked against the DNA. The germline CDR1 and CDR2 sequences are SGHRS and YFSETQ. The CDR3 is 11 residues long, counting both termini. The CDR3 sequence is CASGTSHERYL.

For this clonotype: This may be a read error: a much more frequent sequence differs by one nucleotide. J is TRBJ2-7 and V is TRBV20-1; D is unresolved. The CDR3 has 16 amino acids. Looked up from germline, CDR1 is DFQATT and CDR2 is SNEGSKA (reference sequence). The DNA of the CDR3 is TGCAGTGCTAGAGAATGGGGTGGCACCGACTCCTACGAGCGGTACTTC. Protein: CSAREWGGTDSYERYF.

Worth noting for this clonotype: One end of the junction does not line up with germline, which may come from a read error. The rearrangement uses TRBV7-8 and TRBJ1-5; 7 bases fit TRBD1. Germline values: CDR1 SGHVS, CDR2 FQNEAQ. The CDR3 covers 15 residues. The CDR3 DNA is TGTGACAGCAGGCAAGACAGGGTTGGCAATCAGTCCCAGCATTTT. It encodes CDSRQDRVGNQSQHF. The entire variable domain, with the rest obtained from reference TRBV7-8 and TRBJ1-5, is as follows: GAGVSQSPRYKVAKRGQDVALRCDPISGHVSLFWYQQALGQGPEFLTYFQNEAQLDKSGLPSDRFFAERPEGSVSTLKIQRTQQEDSAVYLCDSRQDRVGNQSQHFGDGTRLSIL.

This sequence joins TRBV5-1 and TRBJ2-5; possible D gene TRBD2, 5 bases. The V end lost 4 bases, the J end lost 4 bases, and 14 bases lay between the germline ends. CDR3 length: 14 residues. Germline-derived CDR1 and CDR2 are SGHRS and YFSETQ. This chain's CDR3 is CASSVPGEGETQYF. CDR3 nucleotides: TGCGCCAGCAGCGTCCCCGGGGAAGGAGAGACCCAGTACTTC. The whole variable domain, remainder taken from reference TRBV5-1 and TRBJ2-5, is KAGVTQTPRYLIKTRGQQVTLSCSPISGHRSVSWYQQTPGQGLQFLFEYFSETQRNKGNFPGRFSGRQFSNSRSEMNVSTLELGDSALYLCASSVPGEGETQYFGPGTRLLVL.

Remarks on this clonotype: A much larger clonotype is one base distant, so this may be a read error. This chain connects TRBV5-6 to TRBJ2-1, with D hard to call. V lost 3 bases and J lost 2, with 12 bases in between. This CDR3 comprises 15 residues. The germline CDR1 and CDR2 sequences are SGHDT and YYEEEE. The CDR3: CASSSKGRPYNEQFF. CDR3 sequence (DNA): TGTGCCAGCAGCTCGAAGGGCAGGCCCTACAATGAGCAGTTCTTC.

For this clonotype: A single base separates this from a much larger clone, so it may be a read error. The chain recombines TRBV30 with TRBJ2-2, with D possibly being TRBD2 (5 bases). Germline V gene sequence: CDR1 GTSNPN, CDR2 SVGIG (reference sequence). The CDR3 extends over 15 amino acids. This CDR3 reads CAWPGRSLKPGELLF. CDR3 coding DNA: TGTGCCTGGCCCGGACGCTCCCTCAAGCCCGGGGAGCTGTTATTT.

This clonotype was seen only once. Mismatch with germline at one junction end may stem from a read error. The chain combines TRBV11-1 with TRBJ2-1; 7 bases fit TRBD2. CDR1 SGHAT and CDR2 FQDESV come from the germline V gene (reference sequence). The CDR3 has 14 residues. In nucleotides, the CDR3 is TGTGACAGCAACCCGTGGGAGGGCCGCTATGAGCAGTTCTTC. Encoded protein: CDSNPWEGRYEQFF.

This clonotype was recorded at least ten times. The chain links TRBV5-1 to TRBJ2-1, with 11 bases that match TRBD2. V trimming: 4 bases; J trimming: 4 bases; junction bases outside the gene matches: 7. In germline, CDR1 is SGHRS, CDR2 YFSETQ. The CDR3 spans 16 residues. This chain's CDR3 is CASSEIAGGQYNEQFF. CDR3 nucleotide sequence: TGCGCCAGCAGCGAAATAGCGGGAGGGCAATACAATGAGCAGTTCTTC.

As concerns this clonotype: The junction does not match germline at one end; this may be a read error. The CDR3 protein is CTSSPQGRVSGNTIYF. In DNA, the CDR3 is TGTACCAGCAGCCCTCAAGGTAGGGTTTCTGGAAACACCATATATTTT. The chain couples TRBV14 to TRBJ1-3, with D unclear. This CDR3 has 16 amino acids. Per the germline V gene, CDR1 is SGHDN and CDR2 is FVKESK. The complete variable domain, with remaining parts taken from reference TRBV14 and TRBJ1-3, reads EAGVTQFPSHSVIEKGQTVTLRCDPISGHDNLYWYRRVMGKEIKFLLHFVKESKQDESGMPNNRFLAERTGGTYSTLKVQPAELEDSGVYFCTSSPQGRVSGNTIYFGEGSWLTVV.

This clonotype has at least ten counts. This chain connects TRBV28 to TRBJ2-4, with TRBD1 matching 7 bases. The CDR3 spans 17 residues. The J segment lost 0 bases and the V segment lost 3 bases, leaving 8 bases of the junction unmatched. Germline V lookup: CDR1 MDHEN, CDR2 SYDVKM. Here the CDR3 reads CASSFLGQKIAKNIQYF. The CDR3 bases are TGTGCCAGCAGTTTCCTGGGACAGAAGATAGCCAAAAACATTCAGTACTTC.

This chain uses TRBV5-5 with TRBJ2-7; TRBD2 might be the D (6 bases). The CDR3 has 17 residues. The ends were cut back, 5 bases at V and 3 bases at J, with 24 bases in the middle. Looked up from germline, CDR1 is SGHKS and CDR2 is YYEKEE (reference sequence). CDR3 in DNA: TGTGCCAGCAGTTCGGGACTTAATCGAGAGTGGAGCTACGAGCAGTACTTC. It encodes CASSSGLNREWSYEQYF.

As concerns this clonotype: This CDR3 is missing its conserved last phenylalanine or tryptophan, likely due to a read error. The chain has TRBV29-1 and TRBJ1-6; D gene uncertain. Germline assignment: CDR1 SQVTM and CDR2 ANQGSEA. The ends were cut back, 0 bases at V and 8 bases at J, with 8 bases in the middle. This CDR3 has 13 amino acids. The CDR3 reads CSVEEDLDSPLHY. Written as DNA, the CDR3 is TGCAGCGTTGAAGAGGATTTGGATTCACCCCTCCACTAT.

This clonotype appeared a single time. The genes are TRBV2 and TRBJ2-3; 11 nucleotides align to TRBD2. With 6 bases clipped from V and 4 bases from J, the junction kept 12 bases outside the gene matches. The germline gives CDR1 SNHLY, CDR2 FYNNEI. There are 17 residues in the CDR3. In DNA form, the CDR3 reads TGTGCCAGCAGGAGAAGTAGCGGGAGGGCCGGCCCAGATACGCAGTATTTT. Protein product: CASRRSSGRAGPDTQYF.

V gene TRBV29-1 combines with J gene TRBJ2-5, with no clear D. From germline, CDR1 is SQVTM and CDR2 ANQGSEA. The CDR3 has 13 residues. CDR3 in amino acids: CVVETSYQETQYF. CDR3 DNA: TGCGTCGTTGAAACTTCATACCAAGAGACCCAGTACTTC.

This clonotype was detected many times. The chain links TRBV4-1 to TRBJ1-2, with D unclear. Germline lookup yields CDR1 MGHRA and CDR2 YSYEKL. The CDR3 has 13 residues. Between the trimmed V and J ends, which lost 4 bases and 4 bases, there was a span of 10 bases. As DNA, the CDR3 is TGCGCCAGCAGCCTCCCAAGCGGCTATGGCTACACCTTC. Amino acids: CASSLPSGYGYTF.

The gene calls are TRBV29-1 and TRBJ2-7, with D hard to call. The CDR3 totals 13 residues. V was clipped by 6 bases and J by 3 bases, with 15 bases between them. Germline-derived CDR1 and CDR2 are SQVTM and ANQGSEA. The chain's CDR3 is CSVVIGRIYEQYF. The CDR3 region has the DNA TGCAGCGTCGTGATAGGACGGATCTACGAGCAGTACTTC.

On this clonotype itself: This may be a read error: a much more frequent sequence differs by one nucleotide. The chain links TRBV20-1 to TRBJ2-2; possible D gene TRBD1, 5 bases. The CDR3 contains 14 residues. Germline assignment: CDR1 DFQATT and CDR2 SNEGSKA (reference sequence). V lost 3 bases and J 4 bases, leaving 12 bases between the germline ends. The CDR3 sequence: CSASRGSVTGELFF. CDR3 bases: TGCAGTGCTAGTAGGGGCAGCGTCACCGGGGAGCTGTTTTTT.